This T cell receptor beta chain was captured by sequencing in a study of human T cells and chemical hapten exposure. For the study at large: Patients got weekly scalp diphenylcyclopropenone doses over the approximately 24-week study. Affected patients, primarily female, had alopecia areata, totalis or universalis. Study-level findings and limits: A positive correlation with patch test score was shown by PT1 expanded TCR counts.

Via MiXCR, TCRdb re-called the RACE reads, giving one row per CDR3 protein. The sample lists 300,000 to 450,000 distinct CDR3 sequences; nearly 5% were seen once. Specified time point: patch test 1, 2 weeks after DPC sensitization. Treatment given: therapeutic diphenylcyclopropenone sensitization with weekly scalp DPC. Someone pulled total RNA out of unfractionated whole blood. V was cut by 4 bases and J by 5 bases, with 12 bases left in between. Germline CDR1 and CDR2: GTSNPN and SVGIG (reference sequence). The length of the CDR3 is 12 residues. This clonotype was seen ten or more times. Its antigen remains unknown.

The sequence was collected from a woman aged 45-60 years with alopecia areata. Some clones in this sample may be carry-over from other donors' samples. The genes are TRBV30 and TRBJ2-7; unclear D gene. Sequences were derived from whole blood, sampled in connection with sensitization to the hapten diphenylcyclopropenone (DPC). The CDR3: CAWTFIRNEQYF. CDR3 nucleotides: TGTGCCTGGACCTTCATAAGGAACGAGCAGTACTTC.